The TCR beta chain under discussion was sequenced for a study of cytomegalovirus exposure and HLA in healthy donors. A word on this clone: Its antigen is undetermined.

The CDR3 loop spans 13 amino acids. Germline V CDR1 and CDR2: KGHSH, LQKENI. Trimming took off 2 bases at V and 5 bases at J, with 9 bases between the two ends. PCR employed 60 Vbeta and 13 Jbeta primers. Assay used: immunoSEQ multiplex PCR; TCRdb lists only in-frame clones, some missing. This sample has 150,000 to 200,000 clones; about 81% occur once, and the top ten carry roughly 1.6%. Study outcomes and limitations: Sequencing artifact likely explains a cluster of highly shared sequence variants. Across donors, most TCRs were seen rarely, yet some public ones were widespread. A later analysis reportedly found fewer N-insertions in an Asian-associated ancestry cluster than the roughly 680-donor mean.

The sequencing input was PBMCs. The receptor's source is a girl between 5 and 17 years old in good health and CMV-seropositive. The rearrangement links TRBV18 to TRBJ1-1; tentatively, D is TRBD1 (6 bases). The CDR3 loop is CASSPVTGTEAFF. CDR3 nucleotides: TGTGCCAGCTCACCAGTAACAGGGACTGAAGCTTTCTTT.